This passage covers 27 T cell receptor beta chains from one sample sequenced in a study of blood T cell repertoires in COVID-19. Sequencing was performed with immunoSEQ multiplex PCR; in TCRdb, only in-frame clones are kept and a portion is missing. The table has around 74,000 clones, around 90% seen once. Sequenced material: peripheral blood. The receptors derive from a man aged 50 or older with active COVID-19.

The gene calls are TRBV10-2 and TRBJ2-2, with a weak D call TRBD2 (5 bases). Per the germline V gene, CDR1 is WSHSY and CDR2 is SAAADI. This CDR3 comprises 13 residues. The CDR3 loop reads CACRGPRTGELFF. The CDR3 nucleotides read TGCGCTTGCCGGGGTCCGCGGACCGGGGAGCTGTTTTTT.

The chain has TRBV27 and TRBJ1-5, with no clear D. Germline V gene data show CDR1 as MNHEY and CDR2 as SMNVEV (reference sequence). The CDR3 is 14 residues long. V lost 2 bases to trimming and J lost 6 bases, with 11 bases between them. The CDR3 loop reads CASSLEVTGQPQHF. DNA of the CDR3: TGTGCCAGCAGTTTAGAGGTGACGGGTCAGCCCCAGCATTTT.

The CDR3 sequence: CASSLTGAYSGANVLTF. The CDR3 DNA follows: TGTGCCAGCAGTTTAACAGGGGCTTACTCTGGGGCCAACGTCCTGACTTTC. The chain combines TRBV27 with TRBJ2-6; 7 bases align to TRBD1. Germline V gives CDR1 MNHEY, CDR2 SMNVEV (reference sequence). J lost 0 bases, V lost 2 bases, and 4 bases had no gene match. There are 17 residues in the CDR3.

J is TRBJ2-5 and V is TRBV5-1, with 8 bases lining up with TRBD2. This CDR3 has 16 amino acids. With V trimmed by 4 bases and J by 5 bases, 13 bases remained unmatched. Looked up from germline, CDR1 is SGHRS and CDR2 is YFSETQ. The CDR3 DNA is TGCGCCAGCAGCCCGCAGCCGGGACTAGGAGAGGAGACCCAGTACTTC. This codes for CASSPQPGLGEETQYF.

The chain couples TRBV13 to TRBJ2-2; no clear D gene. This CDR3 contains 15 residues. V was trimmed by 6 bases and J by 7 bases, leaving 18 bases between them. Germline-derived CDR1 and CDR2 are PRHDT and FYEKMQ (reference sequence). The CDR3 protein is CASRSQIHTFGELFF. DNA of the CDR3: TGTGCCAGCAGGTCTCAAATACACACGTTCGGGGAGCTGTTTTTT.

This clone has a single count. This chain links TRBV6-1 with TRBJ2-3, with D perhaps matching TRBD2 (5 bases). Trimming took 0 bases from V and 4 from J, leaving 11 bases between them. Germline V CDR1 and CDR2: MNHNS, SASEGT. The CDR3 length is 15 residues. CDR3 in amino acids: CASSEAGVWSDTQYF. The CDR3 DNA is TGTGCCAGCAGTGAAGCGGGAGTATGGTCAGATACGCAGTATTTT.

The gene calls are TRBV20-1 and TRBJ1-2; no definite D call. The V and J ends lost 3 bases and 7 bases respectively, with 12 bases between them. Germline V lookup: CDR1 DFQATT, CDR2 SNEGSKA (reference sequence). The CDR3 spans 12 residues. The CDR3 region is CSASGGRGGYTF. In nucleotides, the CDR3 is TGCAGTGCTAGTGGCGGGCGGGGTGGCTACACCTTC.

V usage is TRBV19 and J usage is TRBJ1-5; 7 bases line up with TRBD1. J was trimmed by 0 bases and V by 6 bases; bases with no gene match: 5. Germline CDR1 and CDR2: LNHDA and SQIVND (reference sequence). The CDR3 has 15 amino acids. CDR3 residues: CASRGTENSNQPQHF. CDR3 sequence (DNA): TGTGCCAGTAGGGGGACAGAGAATAGCAATCAGCCCCAGCATTTT.

This chain links TRBV9 with TRBJ2-7; 7 bases match TRBD1. The CDR3 is 17 amino acids. Trimming at V came to 0 bases and at J to 4 bases, leaving 13 bases not matched to a gene. Germline V gene data show CDR1 as SGDLS and CDR2 as YYNGEE. The CDR3, as DNA: TGTGCCAGCAGCGTAGCTCCAGGGGGAGTACTATCGTACGAGCAGTACTTC. Its translation: CASSVAPGGVLSYEQYF.

Comment on this clone: This sample includes further DNA sequences coding for the same CDR3. The chain employs TRBV7-6 and TRBJ2-7, with 10 bases identical to TRBD1. The trim removed 0 bases at V and 2 bases at J, leaving 1 base unmatched. Looked up from germline, CDR1 is SGHVS and CDR2 is FNYEAQ. This CDR3 spans 15 amino acids. Here the CDR3 reads CASSLAGTGAYEQYF. Written as DNA, the CDR3 is TGTGCCAGCAGCTTAGCTGGGACAGGGGCCTACGAGCAGTACTTC.

The CDR3 sequence: CASGPGAGGSTEAFF. In DNA form, the CDR3 reads TGTGCCAGCGGACCCGGGGCCGGGGGTAGCACTGAAGCTTTCTTT. The V call is TRBV7-6, the J call TRBJ1-1; a possible D gene is TRBD1 (5 bases). V lost 8 bases to trimming and J lost 4 bases, with 20 bases between them. From germline, CDR1 is SGHVS and CDR2 FNYEAQ. The CDR3 covers 15 residues.

This rearrangement joins TRBV7-3 to TRBJ2-3, with TRBD2 as a possible D gene (6 bases). Germline V gene sequence: CDR1 SGHTA, CDR2 FQGTGA. The CDR3 extends over 12 amino acids. V lost 3 bases and J lost 10, with 11 bases in between. CDR3 residues: CASSFPGGAQYF. CDR3 in DNA: TGTGCCAGCAGCTTTCCGGGCGGGGCGCAGTATTTT. Full variable domain (rest looked up from reference TRBV7-3 and TRBJ2-3): GAGVSQTPSNKVTEKGKYVELRCDPISGHTALYWYRQSLGQGPEFLIYFQGTGAADDSGLPNDRFFAVRPEGSVSTLKIQRTERGDSAVYLCASSFPGGAQYFGPGTRLTVL.

This chain links TRBV7-9 with TRBJ1-4; D may be TRBD1 (5 bases). Germline CDR1 reads SEHNR; CDR2 reads FQNEAQ (reference sequence). The V end lost 6 bases, the J end lost 8 bases, and 13 bases lay between the germline ends. This CDR3 has 13 amino acids. The CDR3 DNA reads as TGTGCCAGCAGTTCCTTGGCAGGGGAAAAACTGTTTTTT. Residues: CASSSLAGEKLFF.

The genes are TRBV19 and TRBJ1-5; perhaps TRBD1 as D (6 bases). The germline V and J ends were trimmed by 4 bases and 1 base, with 11 bases remaining between them. Germline-derived CDR1 and CDR2 are LNHDA and SQIVND (reference sequence). This CDR3 contains 15 residues. CDR3 loop: CASSTPGESNQPQHF. The CDR3 bases are TGTGCCAGTAGTACGCCAGGGGAGAGCAATCAGCCCCAGCATTTT.

Only one count was recorded for this clone. The chain employs TRBV7-3 and TRBJ2-2; 7 positions agree with TRBD1. V was clipped by 5 bases and J by 6 bases; unmatched bases: 6. This CDR3 is built from 14 residues. CDR1 SGHTA and CDR2 FQGTGA come from the germline V gene. The CDR3 nucleotides read TGTGCCAGCAGCCCGATAACAGGGGCCGGGGAGCTGTTTTTT. Translation gives CASSPITGAGELFF.

This sequence joins TRBV10-3 and TRBJ2-3; 12 bases align to TRBD2. This CDR3 comprises 14 residues. Germline V gene sequence: CDR1 ENHRY, CDR2 SYGVKD. V was clipped by 9 bases and J by 3 bases; unmatched bases: 4. The CDR3 nucleotides read TGTGCCATATCACTAGCGGGAGGAACAGATACGCAGTATTTT. Its translation is CAISLAGGTDTQYF.

This clone was seen only once. The chain employs TRBV19 and TRBJ2-3; 9 bases fit TRBD2. Unmatched junction bases numbered 5, after V lost 3 bases and J lost 4 bases. The CDR3 spans 15 residues. Germline CDR1 LNHDA, CDR2 SQIVND (reference sequence). The CDR3 nucleotides are TGTGCCAGTAGTATCGGGACTAGCCAGGCAGATACGCAGTATTTT. Encoded protein: CASSIGTSQADTQYF.

The chain joins TRBV4-1 to TRBJ2-1; TRBD2 matches at 12 bases. Germline V gene lookup returns CDR1 MGHRA and CDR2 YSYEKL. The V segment lost 0 bases and the J segment 0 bases; nucleotides outside the gene matches: 12. The CDR3 consists of 21 residues. CDR3 DNA: TGCGCCAGCAGCCAAGACCCGGCTAGCGGGGGGGCTTCCTCCTCCTACAATGAGCAGTTCTTC. Translating gives CASSQDPASGGASSSYNEQFF.

This clone has only one observation. The chain carries TRBV28 and TRBJ2-7; 9 positions match TRBD1. CDR3 size: 15 residues. Germline V lookup: CDR1 MDHEN, CDR2 SYDVKM. Trimming at V came to 7 bases and at J to 7 bases, leaving 14 bases not matched to a gene. The CDR3 protein is CASTTWDREGREQYF. The CDR3 nucleotides are TGTGCCAGCACCACTTGGGACAGGGAAGGGAGAGAGCAGTACTTC.

This chain joins TRBV28 and TRBJ2-1, with 10 bases matching TRBD1. CDR1 and CDR2 from the germline V gene are MDHEN and SYDVKM. The CDR3 runs to 15 residues. The V segment lost 2 bases and the J segment 6 bases; nucleotides outside the gene matches: 4. CDR3 sequence reads: CASSLDRGRPNEQFF. In DNA form, the CDR3 reads TGTGCCAGCAGTTTAGACAGGGGGCGCCCCAATGAGCAGTTCTTC.

CDR3 residues: CASSVVGGRTETQYF. CDR3 nucleotide sequence: TGTGCCAGCAGCGTAGTTGGAGGGCGGACAGAGACCCAGTACTTC. The chain employs TRBV9 and TRBJ2-5; D is possibly TRBD2 (6 bases). CDR1 is SGDLS, CDR2 YYNGEE, per germline. Trimming left V 0 bases short and J 4 bases short, with 13 bases between. CDR3 length equals 15 residues.

The chain recombines TRBV5-1 with TRBJ2-1, with 8 bases fitting TRBD2. The CDR3 loop spans 18 amino acids. Losses at the gene ends were 0 bases for V and 0 bases for J; bases not matched to a gene: 8. Germline values: CDR1 SGHRS, CDR2 YFSETQ. The CDR3 spells CASSLVPSGLSSYNEQFF. The CDR3 nucleotides are TGCGCCAGCAGCTTGGTTCCTAGCGGGCTTAGCTCCTACAATGAGCAGTTCTTC.

The chain is built from TRBV4-2 and TRBJ1-1, with D perhaps matching TRBD1 (6 bases). The CDR3 is 15 residues long. CDR1 and CDR2 (germline): LGHNA, YNFKEQ. Trimming took off 2 bases at V and 3 bases at J, with 13 bases between the two ends. DNA for the CDR3: TGTGCCAGCAGCCAAAACCTCCAGGGGTACACTGAAGCTTTCTTT. Its translation is CASSQNLQGYTEAFF.

This chain joins TRBV28 and TRBJ1-4; no clear D. Germline CDR1 reads MDHEN; CDR2 reads SYDVKM. V lost 3 bases and J lost 7, with 12 bases in between. CDR3 length: 14 amino acids. For the CDR3, the DNA is TGTGCCAGCAGTTTTTCAGGTGCGAGTGAAAAACTGTTTTTT. This codes for CASSFSGASEKLFF. Together with reference TRBV28 and TRBJ1-4, the CDR3 gives the full variable domain: DVKVTQSSRYLVKRTGEKVFLECVQDMDHENMFWYRQDPGLGLRLIYFSYDVKMKEKGDIPEGYSVSREKKERFSLILESASTNQTSMYLCASSFSGASEKLFFGSGTQLSVL.

This chain connects TRBV5-1 to TRBJ2-7, with D possibly TRBD1 on 5 matching bases. The CDR3 totals 16 residues. V shed 5 bases and J shed 3 bases, with 21 bases lying between them. Germline V gene sequence: CDR1 SGHRS, CDR2 YFSETQ. CDR3 nucleotides: TGCGCCAGCAGACCCGGTGGTGGAGACAGTTTCTACGAGCAGTACTTC. This translates into CASRPGGGDSFYEQYF.

In this sample, this clone turned up once. V and J are TRBV11-2 and TRBJ1-2, with D perhaps matching TRBD1 (5 bases). The CDR3 runs 14 residues. The V gene lost 3 bases and the J gene lost 6 bases, with 14 bases spanning the gap. Germline V gene sequence: CDR1 SGHAT, CDR2 FQNNGV. The CDR3, as DNA: TGTGCCAGCAGCTTTAGTCAGGGAAGCGATGGCTACACCTTC. Encoded protein: CASSFSQGSDGYTF.

This clone has a single count. This chain links TRBV28 with TRBJ1-5; D is perhaps TRBD1 (6 bases). V was pared by 3 bases and J by 2 bases, with 11 bases between. CDR1 and CDR2 (germline): MDHEN, SYDVKM. The length of the CDR3 is 15 residues. CDR3 sequence reads: CASSFRSGGNQPQHF. In DNA, the CDR3 is TGTGCCAGCAGTTTCCGGTCAGGGGGCAATCAGCCCCAGCATTTT.